The present T cell receptor beta chain was sequenced within a study of blood T cell repertoires in COVID-19 (TCRdb year 2020). Background on the whole study: Samples from collaborators originated in the United States, Italy and Spain and spanned both the acute and convalescent phases of COVID-19. Where available, HLA class I and class II types were obtained from metadata supplied by the sample provider rather than from assay-based typing. A freely available public database, intended as a resource for researchers studying the immune response to SARS-CoV-2, is where the repertoires were released. The sample metadata nearly always contained a de-identified subject ID, COVID-19 status, age in years and sex. The prospective study material was composed of cDNA or gDNA derived from T cells, B-cell-depleted T cells, or PBMCs. The dataset comprised deeply sampled blood TCRbeta repertoires from subjects exposed to, actively infected with, or recovered from COVID-19. The samples were drawn from two sources: the first 160 participants of the ongoing ImmuneRACE study, and fewer than 1,500 subjects contributed by 6 global collaborators.

On this clone itself: What this receptor recognizes is not known. Base qualities are missing; no much larger clone stands one base away.

TCRbeta CDR3 regions were amplified from genomic DNA by means of the immunoSEQ Assay, a bias-controlled multiplex PCR. On the authors' methods: Within the assay, amplification of reference gene primers was used to estimate how many nucleated cells each sample contained. To quantify the absolute abundance of each unique TCRbeta CDR3 rearrangement, sequence reads were collapsed and filtered. For each sample, productive Simpson clonality was calculated as the square root of Simpson's diversity index over productive rearrangements. As stored in TCRdb, this immuneACCESS dataset retains in-frame rearrangements with V and J assigned. A fraction of the clones does not appear; measured against another copy, unresolved V genes explain less than half of the discrepancy, and the remainder lacks a known reason. V, J and clone size are those of that table, while D and trimming were read from the DNA. The sample table shows around 29,000 clones, and 65% to 70% are seen once. Clones ranked in the top ten supply roughly a sixth of the sample.

The collaborating institutions used their own protocols to collect whole blood in K2EDTA tubes. For TCRbeta analysis, collaborator samples were shipped as frozen whole blood, as isolated PBMCs, or as DNA extracted from either sample type. The paper's findings and limits, for the study overall: The amount of clinical and demographic metadata varied by source and participant and was provided uncurated.

The origin of this receptor is a human donor in a cohort sampled during active COVID-19. The specimen was peripheral blood.

The CDR3 sequence is CASSPTLGLARYNEQFF. The sequenced DNA is TGTGCCAGTAGTCCCACCCTGGGACTAGCAAGATACAATGAGCAGTTCTTC. This chain is built from TRBV19 and TRBJ2-1; the central 9 bases match TRBD2. Its CDR3 holds 17 amino acids, cysteine through phenylalanine. CDR3 DNA is the only sequence kept; it has 51 bases, read in frame from the first base. V is cut back by 5 bases and J by 4 bases, with 12 bases in the junction unmatched. CDR1 and CDR2 are read off the germline V gene (reference sequence) as LNHDA and SQIVND.